The 6 T cell receptor beta chains given below trace back to one sample, sequenced in a study of cytomegalovirus exposure and HLA in healthy donors. Both 60 Vbeta primers and 13 Jbeta primers went into the PCR. Profiling relied on immunoSEQ multiplex PCR, and the TCRdb table lists in-frame clones only, not all of them. The sample contains 150,000 or so clones, over 60% of which appear only once. What was sequenced was PBMCs. All receptors derive from a woman aged 25 to 45 in good health and CMV-seronegative.

The chain is built from TRBV27 and TRBJ2-7; 7 nucleotides match TRBD2. Trimming at V came to 6 bases and at J to 3 bases, leaving 11 bases not matched to a gene. The CDR3 length is 15 residues. Germline CDR1 MNHEY, CDR2 SMNVEV (reference sequence). The CDR3 here is CASSYQASGFYEQYF. Written as DNA, the CDR3 is TGTGCCAGCAGCTACCAGGCTAGCGGATTCTACGAGCAGTACTTC.

The V call is TRBV19, the J call TRBJ2-3, with 10 bases identical to TRBD2. This CDR3 spans 15 amino acids. The germline CDR1 and CDR2 sequences are LNHDA and SQIVND (reference sequence). The V and J ends lost 2 bases and 2 bases, in that order; junction bases with no gene match: 1. Here the CDR3 reads CASSITSGNTDTQYF. As DNA, the CDR3 is TGTGCCAGTAGTATAACTAGCGGGAACACAGATACGCAGTATTTT.

The chain recombines TRBV11-2 with TRBJ1-2; 8 nucleotides align to TRBD1. The trim removed 5 bases at V and 2 bases at J, leaving 10 bases unmatched. Germline V gives CDR1 SGHAT, CDR2 FQNNGV. The CDR3 length is 16 residues. As DNA, the CDR3 is TGTGCCAGCAGCGAGCCGGGACAGGCCTCAAACTATGGCTACACCTTC. Its translation: CASSEPGQASNYGYTF.

This chain joins TRBV7-2 and TRBJ1-1; D unresolved. The germline gives CDR1 SGHTA, CDR2 FQGNSA. V gave up 1 base and J gave up 6 bases, with 6 bases separating them. This CDR3 is built from 12 residues. CDR3 in amino acids: CASSLDYPEAFF. In DNA form, the CDR3 reads TGTGCCAGCAGCTTAGACTACCCTGAAGCTTTCTTT.

The genes are TRBV5-1 and TRBJ2-1; 11 bases match TRBD1. The germline CDR1 and CDR2 sequences are SGHRS and YFSETQ. This CDR3 has 15 amino acids. The J segment lost 6 bases and the V segment lost 4 bases, leaving 6 bases of the junction unmatched. CDR3 DNA: TGCGCCAGCAGCAGCGGGACAGGGGGTTTCAATGAGCAGTTCTTC. It encodes CASSSGTGGFNEQFF. Filled out from reference TRBV5-1 and TRBJ2-1, the complete variable domain reads KAGVTQTPRYLIKTRGQQVTLSCSPISGHRSVSWYQQTPGQGLQFLFEYFSETQRNKGNFPGRFSGRQFSNSRSEMNVSTLELGDSALYLCASSSGTGGFNEQFFGPGTRLTVL.

A few counts support this clone. The rearrangement uses TRBV10-1 and TRBJ2-7, with 7 bases lining up with TRBD2. Germline V lookup: CDR1 WNHNN, CDR2 SYGVQD (reference sequence). With V trimmed by 3 bases and J by 3 bases, 5 bases remained unmatched. The CDR3 contains 14 residues. CDR3 DNA sequence: TGCGCCAGCAGTGACCCGGGGGGAGGCTACGAGCAGTACTTC. It encodes CASSDPGGGYEQYF.